The table lists the clone carrying this T cell receptor beta chain with a few counts. Its antigen remains unknown. Cells sorted as Tregs were CD4+, CD25+ and CD127-/low. Trimming shortened V by 4 bases and J by 4 bases, and 14 bases separated the two germline ends. This CDR3 spans 15 amino acids. Germline V CDR1 and CDR2: LGHDT, YNNKEL (reference sequence). Study outcomes and limitations: The larger-cohort validation was restricted to a single TCR beta V-J rearrangement rather than whole repertoires.

MiXCR, applied by TCRdb to the 5' RACE reads, yields one record per CDR3 protein. The sample records around 44,000 distinct CDR3 sequences, 20% to 25% being singletons. Sequencing input: Tregs sorted from blood. The V gene is TRBV3-1, the J gene TRBJ1-5; D remains unclear. This receptor was identified in a female donor with breast cancer. The CDR3 DNA reads as TGTGCCAGCAGCCCCCAAATAGGTCCGAATCAGCCCCAGCATTTT. This codes for CASSPQIGPNQPQHF.